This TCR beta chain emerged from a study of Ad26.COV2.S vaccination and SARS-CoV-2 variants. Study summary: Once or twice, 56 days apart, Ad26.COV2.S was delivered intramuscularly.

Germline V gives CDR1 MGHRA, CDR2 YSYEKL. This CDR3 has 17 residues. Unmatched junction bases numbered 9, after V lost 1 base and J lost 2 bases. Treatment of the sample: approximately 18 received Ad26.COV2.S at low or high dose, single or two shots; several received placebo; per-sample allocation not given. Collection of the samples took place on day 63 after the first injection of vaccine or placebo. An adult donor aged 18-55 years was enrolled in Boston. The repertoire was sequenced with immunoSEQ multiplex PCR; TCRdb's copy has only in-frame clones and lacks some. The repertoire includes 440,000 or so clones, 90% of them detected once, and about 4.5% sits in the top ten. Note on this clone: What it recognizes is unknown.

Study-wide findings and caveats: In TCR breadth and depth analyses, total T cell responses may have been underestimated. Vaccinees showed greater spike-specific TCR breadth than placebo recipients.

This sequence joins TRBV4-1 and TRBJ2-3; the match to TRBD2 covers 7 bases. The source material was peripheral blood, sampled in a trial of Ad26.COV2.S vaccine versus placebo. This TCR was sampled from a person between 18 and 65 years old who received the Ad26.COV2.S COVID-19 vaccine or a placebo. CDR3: CASSQGSPGRPTDTQYF. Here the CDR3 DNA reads TGCGCCAGCAGCCAAGGATCTCCCGGGAGGCCCACAGATACGCAGTATTTT.